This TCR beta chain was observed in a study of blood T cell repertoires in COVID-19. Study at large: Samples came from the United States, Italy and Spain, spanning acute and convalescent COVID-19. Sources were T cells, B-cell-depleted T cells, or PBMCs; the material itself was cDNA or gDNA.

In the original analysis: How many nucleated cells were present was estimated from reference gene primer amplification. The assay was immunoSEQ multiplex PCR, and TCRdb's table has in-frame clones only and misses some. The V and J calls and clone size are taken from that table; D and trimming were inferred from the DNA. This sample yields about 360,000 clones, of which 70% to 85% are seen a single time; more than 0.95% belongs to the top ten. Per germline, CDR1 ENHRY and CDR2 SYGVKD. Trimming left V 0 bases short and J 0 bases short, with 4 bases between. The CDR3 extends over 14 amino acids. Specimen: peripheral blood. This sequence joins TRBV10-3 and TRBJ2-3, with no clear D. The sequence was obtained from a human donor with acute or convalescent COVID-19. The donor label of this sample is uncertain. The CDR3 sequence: CAISESSSTDTQYF. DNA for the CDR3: TGTGCCATCAGTGAGTCCTCTAGCACAGATACGCAGTATTTT.